The TCR beta chain described here comes from a study of CD8+CD57+ T cells in acquired aplastic anemia. It was patients with CD8+CD57+ cell expansion by flow cytometry who were chosen for sequencing. Whole-study results and caveats: Shared by patients and controls, twenty-nine CD8+ CDR3s were abundant in patients.

Remarks on this clonotype: Its specificity is not known.

Genomic DNA served as template for TCR beta VDJ and CDR3 profiling. MiXCR, applied by TCRdb to the reads, yields one record per CDR3 protein. Among 180,000 or so distinct CDR3 sequences, less than 60% were seen once, and the ten largest hold about 1.2%. The origin of this receptor is a human donor with aplastic anemia. The sequenced material came from sorted CD4+, CD8+, or CD8+CD57+ T cells (not recorded which) from PBMCs.

The CDR3 DNA reads as TGTGCCACCAGCAGAGAGTATGGCACCGCCGCCAATCAGCCCCAGCATTTT. Protein: CATSREYGTAANQPQHF. The genes are TRBV15 and TRBJ1-5, with D unclear. The CDR3 has 17 amino acids. V shed 0 bases and J shed 3 bases, with 15 bases lying between them. Germline CDR1 LNHNV, CDR2 YYDKDF (reference sequence).